These 17 T cell receptor beta chains share one sample of origin, sequenced in a study of blood T cell repertoires in COVID-19. Sequencing used immunoSEQ multiplex PCR; TCRdb keeps in-frame clones, though not all of them. The data show a few hundred thousand clones, with 70% to 90% seen just once and around 1.3% held by the top ten. Material for sequencing was peripheral blood. These receptors all come from a man aged 35 to 55 with acute or convalescent COVID-19.

The gene calls are TRBV3-1 (or the pseudogene TRBV3-2) and TRBJ2-1, with 8 bases aligning to TRBD1. Germline lookup yields CDR1 LGHDT and CDR2 YNNKEL (reference sequence). V trimming: 1 base; J trimming: 2 bases; junction bases outside the gene matches: 7. There are 17 residues in the CDR3. The CDR3 nucleotides read TGTGCCAGCAGCCAAGTAAAAACAGGGGGTCCCTACAATGAGCAGTTCTTC. Translation gives CASSQVKTGGPYNEQFF.

CDR3 loop: CASSTSGGTNYGYTF. CDR3 in DNA: TGTGCCAGCAGTACCTCGGGGGGAACTAACTATGGCTACACCTTC. The rearrangement uses TRBV6-6 and TRBJ1-2, with a tentative D call TRBD1 (5 bases). The CDR3 has 15 residues. V gave up 5 bases and J gave up 0 bases, with 13 bases separating them. Germline V CDR1 and CDR2: MNHNY, SVGAGI (reference sequence).

CDR3 residues: CASDSPGQGYEQYF. In DNA, the CDR3 is TGTGCCAGCGATTCCCCTGGGCAGGGCTACGAGCAGTACTTC. The gene calls are TRBV6-6 and TRBJ2-7; possibly TRBD1 for D (5 bases). CDR1 is MNHNY, CDR2 SVGAGI, per germline (reference sequence). V shed 8 bases and J shed 3 bases, with 17 bases lying between them. This CDR3 is 14 amino acids long.

This chain joins TRBV7-8 and TRBJ2-7; 7 bases map to TRBD2. Looked up from germline, CDR1 is SGHVS and CDR2 is FQNEAQ. The CDR3 runs 12 residues. V was clipped by 5 bases and J by 7 bases; unmatched bases: 5. The CDR3, as DNA: TGTGCCAGCAGCCGACTAGCAGGAGAGCAGTACTTC. Its protein product is CASSRLAGEQYF. The complete variable domain, with remaining parts taken from reference TRBV7-8 and TRBJ2-7, reads GAGVSQSPRYKVAKRGQDVALRCDPISGHVSLFWYQQALGQGPEFLTYFQNEAQLDKSGLPSDRFFAERPEGSVSTLKIQRTQQEDSAVYLCASSRLAGEQYFGPGTRLTVT.

A few counts support this clone. The chain joins TRBV5-4 to TRBJ1-2, with 7 positions matching TRBD1. In germline, CDR1 is SGHNT, CDR2 YYREEE (reference sequence). Trimming took 0 bases from V and 2 from J; bases not matched to a gene: 4. The CDR3 spans 15 residues. CDR3: CASSLGGTVNYGYTF. DNA of the CDR3: TGTGCCAGCAGCTTGGGGGGGACAGTCAACTATGGCTACACCTTC.

The chain links TRBV5-1 to TRBJ1-1; 8 bases map to TRBD1. Germline trimming cut 7 bases from V and 6 bases from J; bases unmatched to any gene: 8. Germline CDR1 SGHRS, CDR2 YFSETQ. This CDR3 contains 13 residues. CDR3 amino acids: CASRGQGGSEAFF. For the CDR3, the DNA is TGCGCCAGCCGCGGACAGGGAGGTTCTGAAGCTTTCTTT.

CDR3 in amino acids: CASSSIWNTGELFF. The DNA for the CDR3 is TGTGCCAGCAGTAGCATCTGGAACACCGGGGAGCTGTTTTTT. The chain carries TRBV28 and TRBJ2-2, with unresolved D. The CDR3 contains 14 residues. V lost 5 bases to trimming and J lost 1 base, with 8 bases between them. Germline V gene lookup returns CDR1 MDHEN and CDR2 SYDVKM.

The chain links TRBV19 to TRBJ1-2, with TRBD1 matching 9 bases. Germline CDR1 reads LNHDA; CDR2 reads SQIVND (reference sequence). V shed 8 bases, J shed 5 bases, and the junction held 6 bases outside the gene matches. The CDR3 has 13 amino acids. CDR3 in amino acids: CASRTGDIYGYTF. The DNA of the CDR3 is TGTGCCAGTCGGACAGGGGATATTTATGGCTACACCTTC.

The chain combines TRBV5-6 with TRBJ2-7; possibly TRBD1 for D (6 bases). Trimming stripped 4 bases from V and 4 bases from J, with 15 bases between. Germline CDR1 reads SGHDT; CDR2 reads YYEEEE. The CDR3 is made up of 14 amino acids. This CDR3 is CASSTRLGGYEQYF. As DNA, the CDR3 is TGTGCCAGCAGCACCAGATTAGGGGGTTACGAGCAGTACTTC.

The V call is TRBV19, the J call TRBJ2-7; TRBD1 matches at 8 bases. This CDR3 contains 14 residues. The ends lost 5 bases at V and 5 bases at J; junction bases unmatched: 8. Germline assignment: CDR1 LNHDA and CDR2 SQIVND (reference sequence). CDR3 region: CASSPPTGADEQYF. CDR3 sequence (DNA): TGTGCCAGTAGTCCCCCGACAGGGGCCGACGAGCAGTACTTC.

The chain carries TRBV9 and TRBJ2-1, with D uncertain. Germline CDR1 and CDR2: SGDLS and YYNGEE. V was pared by 2 bases and J by 6 bases, with 15 bases between. The CDR3 has 15 amino acids. This CDR3 is CASSVRSPPTNEQFF. CDR3 nucleotides: TGTGCCAGCAGCGTTAGAAGCCCGCCCACCAATGAGCAGTTCTTC.

V is TRBV5-4 and J is TRBJ2-2, with D possibly being TRBD1 (5 bases). Germline V gene lookup returns CDR1 SGHNT and CDR2 YYREEE (reference sequence). This CDR3 is 13 amino acids long. The V end lost 3 bases, the J end lost 4 bases, and 7 bases lay between the germline ends. Written as DNA, the CDR3 is TGTGCCAGCAGCTCAGACAGCACCGGGGAGCTGTTTTTT. This encodes CASSSDSTGELFF.

The V call is TRBV19, the J call TRBJ1-5; weak D call: TRBD1 (6 bases). Per the germline V gene, CDR1 is LNHDA and CDR2 is SQIVND (reference sequence). The CDR3 runs 14 residues. The germline V and J ends were trimmed by 10 bases and 5 bases, with 18 bases remaining between them. The CDR3 bases are TGTGCCACCGACGAACTAGGGGGGGATCAGCCCCAGCATTTT. Residues: CATDELGGDQPQHF.

The rearrangement joins TRBV20-1 to TRBJ2-2; 9 bases fit TRBD1. J gave up 1 base and V 3 bases, and 3 bases lay outside the gene matches. The CDR3 loop spans 15 amino acids. Germline CDR1 reads DFQATT; CDR2 reads SNEGSKA (reference sequence). Here the CDR3 DNA reads TGCAGTGCTAGTCGACAGGGGGAGAACACCGGGGAGCTGTTTTTT. It specifies CSASRQGENTGELFF.

The chain combines TRBV6-6 with TRBJ1-2; tentatively, D is TRBD1 (5 bases). The germline gives CDR1 MNHNY, CDR2 SVGAGI (reference sequence). V was pared by 0 bases and J by 7 bases, with 12 bases between. CDR3 length: 14 amino acids. CDR3 in amino acids: CASSYSRGTFGYTF. The CDR3 nucleotides read TGTGCCAGCAGTTACTCGCGGGGGACCTTTGGCTACACCTTC.

V gene TRBV7-2 combines with J gene TRBJ1-2, with a weak D call TRBD1 (5 bases). This CDR3 has 12 residues. The germline V gene encodes CDR1 SGHTA and CDR2 FQGNSA. V lost 4 bases to trimming and J lost 13 bases, with 16 bases between them. Here the CDR3 reads CASSSRQLRITF. Here the CDR3 DNA reads TGTGCCAGCAGCTCAAGACAGCTTAGGATCACCTTC.

The chain recombines TRBV10-3 with TRBJ1-5; 7 bases map to TRBD1. From germline, CDR1 is ENHRY and CDR2 SYGVKD. This CDR3 is built from 12 residues. Trimming took 8 bases from V and 3 from J; bases not matched to a gene: 1. CDR3 region: CAIQGDNQPQHF. CDR3 nucleotides: TGTGCCATCCAGGGGGACAATCAGCCCCAGCATTTT.